A selection of T cell receptor beta chains follows, all from one sample in a study of cytomegalovirus exposure and HLA in healthy donors. Clones were sequenced by immunoSEQ multiplex PCR, and TCRdb holds only the in-frame ones, with some missing. The data show 240,000 or so clones, with 81% seen just once and under 8% held by the top ten. The source material was PBMCs. The receptors stem from a woman aged 60 to 75 in good health and CMV-seropositive. Both conserved end residues are part of each CDR3. Each record gives: D gene, clone size, V gene, J gene, CDR3 protein, CDR3 DNA. A D gene is named only where the DNA matches it firmly. Clone size is stated in some rows and not others, as once, few, many or a class when expanded.

NA	few	TRBV7-9	TRBJ1-2	CASSLRPLRGYTF	TGTGCCAGCAGCTTAAGACCGCTGCGGGGCTACACCTTC
NA	NA	TRBV29-1	TRBJ2-3	CSVEDGQRATDTQYF	TGCAGCGTTGAGGACGGGCAGAGGGCCACAGATACGCAGTATTTT
TRBD2	NA	TRBV29-1	TRBJ2-7	CSVFTSGRGGVYEQYF	TGCAGCGTTTTTACTAGCGGGAGGGGTGGCGTCTACGAGCAGTACTTC
NA	NA	TRBV25-1	TRBJ2-2	CASSVTGATGELFF	TGTGCCAGCAGTGTCACAGGAGCCACCGGGGAGCTGTTTTTT
TRBD2	NA	TRBV6-1	TRBJ2-3	CASSDSGRTDTQYF	TGTGCCAGCAGTGATAGCGGGAGGACAGATACGCAGTATTTT
NA	NA	TRBV10-2	TRBJ1-3	CASKVTGSGNTIYF	TGCGCCAGCAAAGTAACAGGCTCTGGAAACACCATATATTTT
NA	NA	TRBV7-9	TRBJ1-1	CASSRGGTEAFF	TGTGCCAGCAGCCGGGGTGGCACTGAAGCTTTCTTT
TRBD1	NA	TRBV30	TRBJ1-5	CALSRTGGNQPQHF	TGTGCCCTGTCCCGGACAGGGGGCAATCAGCCCCAGCATTTT
TRBD2	NA	TRBV28	TRBJ2-7	CASSSPGTSVYEQYF	TGTGCCAGCAGTTCCCCCGGGACTAGCGTCTACGAGCAGTACTTC
NA	NA	TRBV9	TRBJ2-7	CASSVEDNYEQYF	TGTGCCAGCAGCGTAGAGGACAACTACGAGCAGTACTTC
NA	once	TRBV5-1	TRBJ1-5	CASSLDLTGNQPQHF	TGCGCCAGCAGCTTGGATTTGACAGGCAATCAGCCCCAGCATTTT
NA	NA	TRBV5-4	TRBJ1-3	CASSLGRGLSSGNTIYF	TGTGCCAGCAGCTTGGGTAGAGGACTAAGCTCTGGAAACACCATATATTTT
NA	NA	TRBV15	TRBJ2-1	CATSRDGGPLSYNEQFF	TGTGCCACCAGCAGAGATGGAGGGCCTCTCTCCTACAATGAGCAGTTCTTC
NA	NA	TRBV5-4	TRBJ1-4	CASSLETTNEKLFF	TGTGCCAGCAGCTTAGAGACAACTAATGAAAAACTGTTTTTT